This entry features one T cell receptor beta chain sequence. These data come from a study of blood T cell repertoires in COVID-19. CDR3 length equals 15 residues. The junction had 7 bases not matched to a gene; V was cut back by 10 bases and J by 2 bases. The germline V gene has CDR1 KGHDR and CDR2 SFDVKD. Profiling relied on immunoSEQ multiplex PCR, and the TCRdb table lists in-frame clones only, not all of them. The sample has some 190,000 clones, over 75% seen once; the top ten hold 18%. The material sequenced was peripheral blood. The receptor comes from a person between 70 and 80 years old with COVID-19, enrolled during active disease. The V call is TRBV24-1, the J call TRBJ2-1; 10 nucleotides line up with TRBD2. The chain's CDR3 is CATAPSGSTYNEQFF. DNA of the CDR3: TGTGCCACTGCACCTAGCGGGAGTACCTACAATGAGCAGTTCTTC.